The table lists the clone carrying this TCR beta chain with a count of one. Its target is not known. At one boundary the junction diverges from the germline segment, which might be a read error. Method: immunoSEQ multiplex PCR; TCRdb's copy keeps in-frame clones and lacks some. Of about 120,000 clones in the sample, 85% to 90% were seen once. This sample is drawn from a study of T cell responses to AZD1222 COVID-19 vaccine. Overall study context: Second-dose intervals of approximately 4 or approximately 12 weeks were pooled. Findings and limits, study-wide: Seropositive at baseline were only a handful of AZD1222 recipients. Spike-specific TCR breadth and depth rose after two AZD1222 doses.

The germline V gene has CDR1 SSHAT and CDR2 FNYEAQ (reference sequence). CDR3 length: 15 amino acids. This sequence joins TRBV7-7 and TRBJ2-7, with a possible D match to TRBD2 (5 bases). Material: peripheral blood, obtained on day 0 of AZD1222 vaccination. The TCR comes from an adult in good health. DNA of the CDR3: TGTGCTAGCAGCTTTCTTCTTGGAGCGGCCTACGAGCAGTACTTC. This codes for CASSFLLGAAYEQYF.